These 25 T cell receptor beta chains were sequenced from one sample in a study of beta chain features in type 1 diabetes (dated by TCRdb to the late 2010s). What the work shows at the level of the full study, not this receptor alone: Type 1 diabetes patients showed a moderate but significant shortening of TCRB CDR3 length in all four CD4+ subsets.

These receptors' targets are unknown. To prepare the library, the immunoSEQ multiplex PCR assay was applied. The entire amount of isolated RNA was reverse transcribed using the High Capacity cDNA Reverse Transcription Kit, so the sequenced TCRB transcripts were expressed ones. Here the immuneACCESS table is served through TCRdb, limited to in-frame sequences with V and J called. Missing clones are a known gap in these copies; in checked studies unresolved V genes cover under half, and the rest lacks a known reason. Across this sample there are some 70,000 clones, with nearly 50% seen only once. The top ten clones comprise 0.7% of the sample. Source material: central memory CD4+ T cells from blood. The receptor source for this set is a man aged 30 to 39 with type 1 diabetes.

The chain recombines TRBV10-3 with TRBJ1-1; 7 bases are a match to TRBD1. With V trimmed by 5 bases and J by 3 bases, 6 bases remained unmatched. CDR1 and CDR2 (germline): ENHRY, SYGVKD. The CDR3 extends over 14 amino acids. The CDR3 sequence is CAISTSQGDTEAFF. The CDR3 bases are TGTGCCATCAGTACTTCTCAGGGGGACACTGAAGCTTTCTTT.

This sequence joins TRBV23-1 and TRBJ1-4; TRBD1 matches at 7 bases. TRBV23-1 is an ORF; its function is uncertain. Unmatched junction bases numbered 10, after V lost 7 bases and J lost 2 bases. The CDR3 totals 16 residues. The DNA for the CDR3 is TGCGCCAGCACGCCTTCGACAGGGAACACTAATGAAAAACTGTTTTTT. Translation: CASTPSTGNTNEKLFF.

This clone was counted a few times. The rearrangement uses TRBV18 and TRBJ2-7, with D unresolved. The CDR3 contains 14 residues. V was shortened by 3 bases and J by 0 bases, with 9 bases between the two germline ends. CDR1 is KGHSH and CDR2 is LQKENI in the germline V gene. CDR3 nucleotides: TGTGCCAGCTCACCGAGGTCAGCCTCCTACGAGCAGTACTTC. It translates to CASSPRSASYEQYF.

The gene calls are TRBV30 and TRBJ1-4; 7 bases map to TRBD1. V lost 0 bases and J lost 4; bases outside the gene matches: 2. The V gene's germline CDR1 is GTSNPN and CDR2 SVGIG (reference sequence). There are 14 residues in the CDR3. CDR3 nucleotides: TGTGCCTGGAGTGTCTGGGACAGTAATGAAAAACTGTTTTTT. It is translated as CAWSVWDSNEKLFF.

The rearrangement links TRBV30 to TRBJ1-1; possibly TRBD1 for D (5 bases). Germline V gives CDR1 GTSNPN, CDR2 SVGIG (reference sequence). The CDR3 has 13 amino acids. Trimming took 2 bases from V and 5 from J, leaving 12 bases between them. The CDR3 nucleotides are TGTGCCTGGAGTCGGGGGGGTTCTACTGAAGCTTTCTTT. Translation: CAWSRGGSTEAFF.

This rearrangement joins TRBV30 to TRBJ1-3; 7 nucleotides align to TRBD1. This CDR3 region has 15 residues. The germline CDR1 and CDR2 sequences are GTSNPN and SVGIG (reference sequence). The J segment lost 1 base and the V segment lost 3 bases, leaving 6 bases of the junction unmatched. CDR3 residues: CAWRLQGLSGNTIYF. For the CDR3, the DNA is TGTGCCTGGAGGCTACAGGGGTTGTCTGGAAACACCATATATTTT.

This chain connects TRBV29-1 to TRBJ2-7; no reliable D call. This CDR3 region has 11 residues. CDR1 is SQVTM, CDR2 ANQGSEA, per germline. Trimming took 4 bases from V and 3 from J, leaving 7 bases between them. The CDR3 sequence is CSVVAGYEQYF. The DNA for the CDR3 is TGCAGCGTTGTTGCCGGCTACGAGCAGTACTTC.

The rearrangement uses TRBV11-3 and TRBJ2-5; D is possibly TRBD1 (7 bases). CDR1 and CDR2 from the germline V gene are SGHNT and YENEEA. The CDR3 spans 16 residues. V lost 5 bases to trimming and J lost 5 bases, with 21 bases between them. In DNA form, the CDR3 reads TGTGCCAGCAGCCCTAGGGGCCAGGGGGGCAGGGAGACCCAGTACTTC. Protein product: CASSPRGQGGRETQYF.

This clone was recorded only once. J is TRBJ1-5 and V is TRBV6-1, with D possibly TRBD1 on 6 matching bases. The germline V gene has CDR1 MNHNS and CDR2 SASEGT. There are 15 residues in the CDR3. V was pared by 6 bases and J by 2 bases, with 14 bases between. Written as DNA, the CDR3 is TGTGCCAGCAGACCTACAGGGTTTGGCAATCAGCCCCAGCATTTT. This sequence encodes CASRPTGFGNQPQHF.

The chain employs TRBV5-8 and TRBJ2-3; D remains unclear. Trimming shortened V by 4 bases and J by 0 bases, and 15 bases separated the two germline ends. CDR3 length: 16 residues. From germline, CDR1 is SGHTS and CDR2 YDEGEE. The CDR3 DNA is TGTGCCAGCAGCCCGGGTAGTATCCCGAGCACAGATACGCAGTATTTT. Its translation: CASSPGSIPSTDTQYF.

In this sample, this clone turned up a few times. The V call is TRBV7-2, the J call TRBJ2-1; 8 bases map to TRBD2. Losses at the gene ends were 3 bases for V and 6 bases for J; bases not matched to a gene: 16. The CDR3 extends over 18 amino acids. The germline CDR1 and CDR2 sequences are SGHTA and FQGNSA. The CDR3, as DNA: TGTGCCAGCAGCTTTGGGGGGTCGGGGACTAGTAGTACCAATGAGCAGTTCTTC. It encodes CASSFGGSGTSSTNEQFF.

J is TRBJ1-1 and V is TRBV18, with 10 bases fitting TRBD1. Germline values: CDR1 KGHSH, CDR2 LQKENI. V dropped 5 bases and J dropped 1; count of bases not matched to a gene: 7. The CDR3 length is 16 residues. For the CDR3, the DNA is TGTGCCAGCTCAAGAACCGGGACAGGGGAGAACACTGAAGCTTTCTTT. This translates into CASSRTGTGENTEAFF.

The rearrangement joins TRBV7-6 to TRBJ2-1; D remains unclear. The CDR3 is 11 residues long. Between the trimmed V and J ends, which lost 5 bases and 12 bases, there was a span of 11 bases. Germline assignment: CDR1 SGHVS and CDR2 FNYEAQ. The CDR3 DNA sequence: TGTGCCAGCAGCGTTGCCCTGCGGCAGTTCTTC. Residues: CASSVALRQFF.

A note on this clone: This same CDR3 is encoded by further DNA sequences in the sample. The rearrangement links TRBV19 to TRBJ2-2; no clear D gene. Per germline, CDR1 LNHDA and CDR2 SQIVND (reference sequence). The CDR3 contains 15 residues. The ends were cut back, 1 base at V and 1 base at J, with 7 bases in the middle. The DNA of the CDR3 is TGTGCCAGTAGTATAGTCGGCGGGAACACCGGGGAGCTGTTTTTT. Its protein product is CASSIVGGNTGELFF. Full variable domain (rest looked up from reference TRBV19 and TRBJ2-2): DGGITQSPKYLFRKEGQNVTLSCEQNLNHDAMYWYRQDPGQGLRLIYYSQIVNDFQKGDIAEGYSVSREKKESFPLTVTSAQKNPTAFYLCASSIVGGNTGELFFGEGSRLTVL.

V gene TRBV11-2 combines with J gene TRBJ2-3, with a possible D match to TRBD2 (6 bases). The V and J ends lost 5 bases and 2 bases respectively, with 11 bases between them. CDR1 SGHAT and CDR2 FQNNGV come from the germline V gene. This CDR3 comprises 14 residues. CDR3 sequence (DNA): TGTGCCAGCAGCGAGACTAGTCCCACAGATACGCAGTATTTT. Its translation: CASSETSPTDTQYF.

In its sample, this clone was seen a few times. The CDR3 DNA reads as TGTGCCAGCAGCCCGGCAGGGGGGCGCGGAGAAGAGCAGTACTTC. This encodes CASSPAGGRGEEQYF. V is TRBV7-9 and J is TRBJ2-7; possible D gene TRBD1, 7 bases. In germline, CDR1 is SEHNR, CDR2 FQNEAQ (reference sequence). The CDR3 extends over 15 amino acids. The ends were cut back, 5 bases at V and 7 bases at J, with 21 bases in the middle. The entire variable domain, with the rest obtained from reference TRBV7-9 and TRBJ2-7, is as follows: DTGVSQNPRHKITKRGQNVTFRCDPISEHNRLYWYRQTLGQGPEFLTYFQNEAQLEKSRLLSDRFSAERPKGSFSTLEIQRTEQGDSAMYLCASSPAGGRGEEQYFGPGTRLTVT.

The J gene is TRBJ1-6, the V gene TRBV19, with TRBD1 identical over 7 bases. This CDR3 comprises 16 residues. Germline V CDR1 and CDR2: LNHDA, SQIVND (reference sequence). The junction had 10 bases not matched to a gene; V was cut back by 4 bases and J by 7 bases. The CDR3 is CASSTQYDRENSPLHF. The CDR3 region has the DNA TGTGCCAGTAGTACCCAATACGACAGGGAAAATTCACCCCTCCACTTT.

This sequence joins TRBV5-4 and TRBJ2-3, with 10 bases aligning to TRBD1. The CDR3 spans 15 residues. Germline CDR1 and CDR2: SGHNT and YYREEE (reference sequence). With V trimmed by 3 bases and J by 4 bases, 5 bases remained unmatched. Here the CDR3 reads CASSSLGQGSDTQYF. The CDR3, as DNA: TGTGCCAGCAGCTCCCTGGGACAGGGGTCAGATACGCAGTATTTT. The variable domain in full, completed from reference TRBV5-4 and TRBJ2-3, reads ETGVTQSPTHLIKTRGQQVTLRCSSQSGHNTVSWYQQALGQGPQFIFQYYREEENGRGNFPPRFSGLQFPNYSSELNVNALELDDSALYLCASSSLGQGSDTQYFGPGTRLTVL.

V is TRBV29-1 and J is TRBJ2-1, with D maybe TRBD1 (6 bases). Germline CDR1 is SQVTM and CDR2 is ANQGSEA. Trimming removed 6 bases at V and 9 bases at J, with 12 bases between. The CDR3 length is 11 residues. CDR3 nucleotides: TGCAGCGTCTTTCAGGGGACTGAGCAGTTCTTC. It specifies CSVFQGTEQFF.

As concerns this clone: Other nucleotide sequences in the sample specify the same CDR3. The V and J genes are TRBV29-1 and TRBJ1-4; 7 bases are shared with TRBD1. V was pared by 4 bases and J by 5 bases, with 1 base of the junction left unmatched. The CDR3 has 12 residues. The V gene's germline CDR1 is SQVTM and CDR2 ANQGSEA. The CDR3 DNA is TGCAGCGTTGGACAGGGCAATGAAAAACTGTTTTTT. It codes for CSVGQGNEKLFF.

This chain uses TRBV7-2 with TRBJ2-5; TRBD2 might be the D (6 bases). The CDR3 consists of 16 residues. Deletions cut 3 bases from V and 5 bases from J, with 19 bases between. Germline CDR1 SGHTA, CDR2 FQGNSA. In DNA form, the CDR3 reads TGTGCCAGCAGCTTGAAATACGGGGCGGGGAGGGAGACCCAGTACTTC. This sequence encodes CASSLKYGAGRETQYF.

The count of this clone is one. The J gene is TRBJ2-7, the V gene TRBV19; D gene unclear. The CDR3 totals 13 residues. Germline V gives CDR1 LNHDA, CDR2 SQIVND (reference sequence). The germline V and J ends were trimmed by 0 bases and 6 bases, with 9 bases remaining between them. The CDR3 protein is CASSIDQTGEQYF. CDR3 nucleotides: TGTGCCAGTAGTATAGATCAGACTGGCGAGCAGTACTTC.

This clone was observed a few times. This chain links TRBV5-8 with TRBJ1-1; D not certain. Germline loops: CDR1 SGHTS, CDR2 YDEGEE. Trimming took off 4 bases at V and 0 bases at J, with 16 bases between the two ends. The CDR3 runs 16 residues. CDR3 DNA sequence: TGTGCCAGCAGCCCCGGTCTCTTACAGTTGAACACTGAAGCTTTCTTT. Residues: CASSPGLLQLNTEAFF.

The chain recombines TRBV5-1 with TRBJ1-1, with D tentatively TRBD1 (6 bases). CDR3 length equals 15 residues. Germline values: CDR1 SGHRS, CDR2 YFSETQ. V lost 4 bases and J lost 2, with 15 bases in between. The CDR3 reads CASSPQTGPNTEAFF. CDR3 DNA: TGCGCCAGCAGCCCACAGACAGGCCCCAACACTGAAGCTTTCTTT.

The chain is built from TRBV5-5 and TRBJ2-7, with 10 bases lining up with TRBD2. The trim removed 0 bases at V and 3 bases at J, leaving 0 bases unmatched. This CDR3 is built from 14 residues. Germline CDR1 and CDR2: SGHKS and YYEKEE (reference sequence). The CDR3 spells CASSLGTSGYEQYF. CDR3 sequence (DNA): TGTGCCAGCAGCTTGGGGACTAGCGGCTACGAGCAGTACTTC.